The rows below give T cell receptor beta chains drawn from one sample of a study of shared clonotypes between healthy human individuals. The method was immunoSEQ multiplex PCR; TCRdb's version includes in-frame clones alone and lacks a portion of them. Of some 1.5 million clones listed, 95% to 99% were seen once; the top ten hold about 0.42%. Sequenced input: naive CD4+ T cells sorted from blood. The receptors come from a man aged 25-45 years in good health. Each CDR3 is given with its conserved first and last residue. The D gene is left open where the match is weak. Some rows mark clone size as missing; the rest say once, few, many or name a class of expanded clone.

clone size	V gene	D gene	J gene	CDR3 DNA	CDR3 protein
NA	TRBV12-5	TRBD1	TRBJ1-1	TGTGCTAGTGGCCCCGGACAGGGGGCGTGGAACACTGAAGCTTTCTTT	CASGPGQGAWNTEAFF
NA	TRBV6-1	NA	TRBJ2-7	TGTGCCAGCAGTGTACAGAACTACGAGCAGTACTTC	CASSVQNYEQYF
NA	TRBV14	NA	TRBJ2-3	TGTGCCAGCAGCGAGACTACTAGCACAGATACGCAGTATTTT	CASSETTSTDTQYF
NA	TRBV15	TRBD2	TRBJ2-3	TGTGCCACCAGAGGTAGGACTAGCGGAAGCCCCACAGATACGCAGTATTTT	CATRGRTSGSPTDTQYF
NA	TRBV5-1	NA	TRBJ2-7	TGCGCCAGCAGCTTGGAGGGGGAGAGCTCCTACGAGCAGTACTTC	CASSLEGESSYEQYF
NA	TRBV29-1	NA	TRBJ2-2	TGCAGCGTTGGTGAGCGGTACACCGGGGAGCTGTTTTTT	CSVGERYTGELFF
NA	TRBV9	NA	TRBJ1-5	TGTGCCAGCAGCACAGTAGGGGGATCGTGGGGCAATCAGCCCCAGCATTTT	CASSTVGGSWGNQPQHF
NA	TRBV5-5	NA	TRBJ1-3	TGTGCCAGCAGCTTGTTCGGAAACACCATATATTTT	CASSLFGNTIYF
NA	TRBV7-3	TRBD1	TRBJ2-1	TGTGCCAGCAGCTTAAGTCCAGGGGGCTCCTACAATGAGCAGTTCTTC	CASSLSPGGSYNEQFF
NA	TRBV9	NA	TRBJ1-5	TGTGCCAGCAGCGTAGTACTTCAGGCGACCTTGGGCAATCAGCCCCAGCATTTT	CASSVVLQATLGNQPQHF
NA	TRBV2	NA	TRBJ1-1	TGTGCCAGCAGACAGGTCCAGGTAGCTTTCTTT	CASRQVQVAFF
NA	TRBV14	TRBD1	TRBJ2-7	TGTGCCAGCAGCCTACTGGGGGGACAGGAAAGTACGTACGAGCAGTACTTC	CASSLLGGQESTYEQYF
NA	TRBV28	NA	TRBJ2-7	TGTGCCAGCAAACCGGGACCACACTACGAGCAGTACTTC	CASKPGPHYEQYF
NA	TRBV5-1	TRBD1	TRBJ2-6	TGCGCCAGCAGCGCCCGTCCCGGGACAGTTTCCAGGTCCGGGGCCAACGTCCTGACTTTC	CASSARPGTVSRSGANVLTF
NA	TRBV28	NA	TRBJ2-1	TGTGCCAGCAGTTTATGGTGGGGGGGCGCGAGTCCGGAGGAGGATGAGCAGTTCTTC	CASSLWWGGASPEEDEQFF
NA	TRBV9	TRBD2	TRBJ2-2	TGTGCCAGCAGACCGGGGGGATCGAACACCGGGGAGCTGTTTTTT	CASRPGGSNTGELFF
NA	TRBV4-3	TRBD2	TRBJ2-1	TGCGCCAGCAGCCAAGATTCCCGCGGGAGGGTCTACAATGAGCAGTTCTTC	CASSQDSRGRVYNEQFF
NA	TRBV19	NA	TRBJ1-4	TGTGCCAGTAGTATTGAGGCAGGGTTGGAAAAACTGTTTTTT	CASSIEAGLEKLFF
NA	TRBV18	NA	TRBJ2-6	TGTGCCAGCTCACCGTTAGAGCAGTTCAACTCTGGGGCCAACGTCCTGACTTTC	CASSPLEQFNSGANVLTF
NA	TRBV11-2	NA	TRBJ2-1	TGTGCCAGCAGCTTTATGGGGCGAGGGCTCACAACAATGAAGCAGTTCTTC	CASSFMGRGLTTMKQFF
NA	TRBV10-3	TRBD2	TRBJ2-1	TGTGCCATCAGCAGCGGGACCTACAATGAGCAGTTCTTC	CAISSGTYNEQFF
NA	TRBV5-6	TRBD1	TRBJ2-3	TGTGCCAGCAGCTTGGGGACAGGGGGGATCACAGATACGCAGTATTTT	CASSLGTGGITDTQYF
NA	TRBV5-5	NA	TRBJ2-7	TGTGCCAGCAGCCTGCAAGACTACGAGCAGTACTTC	CASSLQDYEQYF
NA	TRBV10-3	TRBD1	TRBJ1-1	TGTGCCATCAGTGAAGACAGGGAGAGCACTGAAGCTTTCTTT	CAISEDRESTEAFF
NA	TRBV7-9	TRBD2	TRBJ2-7	TGTGCCAGCAGCACCGCATCCAACAGGGCGGGAGGCTACGAGCAGTACTTC	CASSTASNRAGGYEQYF
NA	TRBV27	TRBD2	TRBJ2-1	TGTGCCAGCCGCTATAGGGAGGGCCTCCACAATGAGCAGTTCTTC	CASRYREGLHNEQFF
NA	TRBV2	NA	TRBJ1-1	TGTGCCAGCAGCGGGAATGTACAGGTGGAGGCTTTCTTT	CASSGNVQVEAFF
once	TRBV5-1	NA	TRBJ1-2	TGCGCCAGCAGCTTGGCCGGAGGGGGCTACACCTTC	CASSLAGGGYTF
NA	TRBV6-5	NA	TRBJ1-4	TGTGCCAGCAGTGATTACACCGCGGAACTGTTTTTT	CASSDYTAELFF
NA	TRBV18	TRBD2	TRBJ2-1	TGTGCCAGCTCGGTGACTAGCGATGAGCAGTTCTTC	CASSVTSDEQFF
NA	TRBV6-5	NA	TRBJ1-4	TGTGCCAGCAGCCGACGGTCCGGGAATGAAAAACTGTTTTTT	CASSRRSGNEKLFF
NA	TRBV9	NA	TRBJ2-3	TGTGCCAGCTCCCTGGAAACTAGCACAGATACGCAGTATTTT	CASSLETSTDTQYF
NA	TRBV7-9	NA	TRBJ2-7	TGTGCCAGCAGCTTAGTTGCGGGGTACGAGCAGTACTTC	CASSLVAGYEQYF
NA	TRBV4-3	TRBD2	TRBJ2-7	TGCGCCAGCAGCCAAGACCAGACTAGCGGCTACGAGCAGTACTTC	CASSQDQTSGYEQYF
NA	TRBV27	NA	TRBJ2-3	TGTGCCAGCATGTCCCCCCTTGGGACGCAGTATTTT	CASMSPLGTQYF
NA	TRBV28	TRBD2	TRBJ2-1	TGTGCCATAAGCGGGAGTCCGAATGAGCAGTTCTTC	CAISGSPNEQFF